The text below deals with one TCR beta chain. Its cognate antigen is unknown. The data were taken from a study of vaccination and CD4 T cells after COVID-19. Study background: Recovered-phase convalescent patients showed SARS-CoV-2 positivity by nasal swab PCR; eight or nine were mild, one severe.

Cultured CD4+ T cells had their DNA profiled by the Oncomine TCR Beta short-read assay. TCRdb fed the PCR reads into MiXCR, producing one record per CDR3 protein. The sample yields 14,000 or so distinct CDR3 sequences, about 31% seen once. After removal of 7 bases from V and 0 bases from J, the junction contained 4 bases not matched to a gene. This CDR3 has 16 amino acids. Treatment of the sample: roughly 10-day PBMC culture with coronavirus spike peptide pools or control peptides (ViraFEST assay). TCRs were sequenced by ViraFEST after antigen-specific T cells had been expanded with peptide pools. The chain has TRBV12-3 or TRBV12-4 and TRBJ2-6; 9 positions match TRBD1. The sample comprised cultured CD4+ T cells from blood. This clonotype was sampled from a human donor with COVID-19. The DNA of the CDR3 is TGTGCCAGCACCCGGGACAGGGCCTCTGGGGCCAACGTCCTGACTTTC. It encodes CASTRDRASGANVLTF.